The 17 T cell receptor beta chains in this list originate from one sample, sequenced in a study of CD8+ T cells in alopecia areata. cDNA reverse transcribed from extracted RNA served as the sequencing template. The repertoire was sequenced with immunoSEQ multiplex PCR; TCRdb's copy has only in-frame clones and lacks some. The sample carries about 120,000 clones, around two fifths recorded once. The sequenced sample was CD4+ T cells sorted from blood. Receptors originate from a human donor with alopecia areata.

This clone turned up a few times. The CDR3, as DNA: TGCAGCGTCGGGACAGGGGGCGATACGCAGTATTTT. It encodes CSVGTGGDTQYF. The chain employs TRBV29-1 and TRBJ2-3; 12 bases are shared with TRBD1. From germline, CDR1 is SQVTM and CDR2 ANQGSEA. V shed 6 bases and J 6 bases; nucleotides not matched to a gene: 1. This CDR3 has 12 amino acids.

The V and J genes are TRBV4-1 and TRBJ2-1; 13 nucleotides agree with TRBD2. Germline trimming cut 1 base from V and 3 bases from J; bases unmatched to any gene: 3. CDR1 is MGHRA and CDR2 is YSYEKL in the germline V gene. The CDR3 is 17 amino acids. CDR3 nucleotides: TGCGCCAGCAGCCAAGGACTAGCGGGGGGCATCTACAATGAGCAGTTCTTC. Its translation is CASSQGLAGGIYNEQFF.

The chain is built from TRBV7-8 and TRBJ2-1; TRBD1 matches at 8 bases. Germline trimming cut 4 bases from V and 6 bases from J; bases unmatched to any gene: 14. The CDR3 loop spans 17 amino acids. From germline, CDR1 is SGHVS and CDR2 FQNEAQ. Here the CDR3 DNA reads TGTGCCAGCAGCTCAGCAGGGGGCTCAAGGGTTTCCAATGAGCAGTTCTTC. Encoded protein: CASSSAGGSRVSNEQFF.

The V call is TRBV5-1, the J call TRBJ2-5; 11 nucleotides agree with TRBD2. Germline V lookup: CDR1 SGHRS, CDR2 YFSETQ. The CDR3 is 15 residues long. Unmatched junction bases numbered 4, after V lost 4 bases and J lost 2 bases. DNA for the CDR3: TGCGCCAGCAGCGGGGGACTAGCGGCTCAAGAGACCCAGTACTTC. Its protein is CASSGGLAAQETQYF.

V usage is TRBV5-1 and J usage is TRBJ2-7; D is possibly TRBD2 (6 bases). CDR3 length: 14 amino acids. Germline CDR1 is SGHRS and CDR2 is YFSETQ. Trimming took 0 bases from V and 4 from J, leaving 11 bases between them. The CDR3 coding sequence is TGCGCCAGCAGCTTGGAGGCGGCGGGGTACGAGCAGTACTTC. Residues: CASSLEAAGYEQYF.

V and J are TRBV5-1 and TRBJ2-5; a weak D match, TRBD2 (6 bases). There are 16 residues in the CDR3. Germline V gene lookup returns CDR1 SGHRS and CDR2 YFSETQ. V was cut by 3 bases and J by 2 bases, with 17 bases left in between. CDR3 in amino acids: CASSSSRETFQETQYF. For the CDR3, the DNA is TGCGCCAGCAGCTCCTCGCGGGAAACCTTTCAAGAGACCCAGTACTTC.

The chain couples TRBV28 to TRBJ1-2; TRBD1 might be the D (5 bases). The CDR3 is made up of 12 amino acids. Deletions cut 6 bases from V and 6 bases from J, with 11 bases between. CDR1 MDHEN and CDR2 SYDVKM come from the germline V gene. Here the CDR3 DNA reads TGTGCCAGCAGGCAGGGTGATCATGGCTACACCTTC. Translating gives CASRQGDHGYTF.

The chain links TRBV5-1 to TRBJ2-3; 9 bases match TRBD1. Trimming took 4 bases from V and 2 from J; bases not matched to a gene: 8. The germline CDR1 and CDR2 sequences are SGHRS and YFSETQ. The CDR3 loop spans 16 amino acids. CDR3 nucleotide sequence: TGCGCCAGCAGCCAAGGACAGGGGCCAACCACAGATACGCAGTATTTT. This gives the protein CASSQGQGPTTDTQYF.

This clone was counted between two and nine times. This sequence joins TRBV5-1 and TRBJ2-5; D call uncertain. V was pared by 4 bases and J by 3 bases, with 16 bases between. CDR1 SGHRS and CDR2 YFSETQ come from the germline V gene. CDR3 length: 15 amino acids. The CDR3 DNA reads as TGCGCCAGCAGCGCGTCCCCTAATCAGAAAGAGACCCAGTACTTC. As protein: CASSASPNQKETQYF.

V gene TRBV28 combines with J gene TRBJ2-2; D gene unclear. Germline CDR1 and CDR2: MDHEN and SYDVKM. The V gene lost 6 bases and the J gene lost 0 bases, with 8 bases spanning the gap. The CDR3 consists of 14 residues. CDR3 bases: TGTGCCAGCAGCCGTGGGACGAACACCGGGGAGCTGTTTTTT. This gives the protein CASSRGTNTGELFF.

This clone has a handful of counts. The chain joins TRBV14 to TRBJ2-4; D gene uncertain. V was trimmed by 5 bases and J by 10 bases, leaving 15 bases between them. CDR3 length: 13 amino acids. Germline CDR1 reads SGHDN; CDR2 reads FVKESK. The CDR3 sequence is CASSEGNSVIQYF. DNA of the CDR3: TGTGCCAGCAGCGAAGGAAACAGCGTAATTCAGTACTTC.

This clone is a singleton in its sample. The chain is built from TRBV30 and TRBJ1-1; D is possibly TRBD1 (5 bases). The germline CDR1 and CDR2 sequences are GTSNPN and SVGIG (reference sequence). Trimming shortened V by 3 bases and J by 1 base, and 9 bases separated the two germline ends. The CDR3 loop spans 13 amino acids. The CDR3 bases are TGTGCCTGGAGCAGACAGTCGAACACTGAAGCTTTCTTT. Encoded protein: CAWSRQSNTEAFF.

J is TRBJ1-1 and V is TRBV23-1; D uncertain. TRBV23-1 is an ORF, with its function uncertain. CDR3 length: 16 amino acids. The V gene lost 2 bases and the J gene lost 4 bases, with 17 bases spanning the gap. As DNA, the CDR3 is TGCGCCAGCAGTCAAATACCACGCGGGGTGTCCACTGAAGCTTTCTTT. Protein product: CASSQIPRGVSTEAFF.

The rearrangement uses TRBV30 and TRBJ1-5; 7 bases are shared with TRBD1. Germline V gene lookup returns CDR1 GTSNPN and CDR2 SVGIG (reference sequence). J was trimmed by 3 bases and V by 1 base; bases with no gene match: 3. The CDR3 extends over 14 amino acids. In DNA form, the CDR3 reads TGTGCCTGGAGTGCGGGGACAGTCAATCAGCCCCAGCATTTT. Residues: CAWSAGTVNQPQHF.

This clone turned up a few times. The V call is TRBV29-1, the J call TRBJ2-1, with a weak D call TRBD2 (6 bases). The V and J ends lost 7 bases and 14 bases respectively, with 24 bases between them. This CDR3 has 13 amino acids. Per the germline V gene, CDR1 is SQVTM and CDR2 is ANQGSEA. CDR3 amino acids: CSAGLISDSSEFF. CDR3 nucleotides: TGCAGCGCGGGACTGATATCCGATTCCTCTGAGTTCTTC.

The rearrangement joins TRBV4-3 to TRBJ2-5; possibly TRBD2 for D (5 bases). This CDR3 is built from 15 residues. Trimming pared 0 bases from V and 4 bases from J, leaving 12 bases between. Germline V CDR1 and CDR2: LGHNA, YSLEER. The CDR3: CASSQEIEGLETQYF. DNA for the CDR3: TGCGCCAGCAGCCAAGAAATAGAGGGTTTAGAGACCCAGTACTTC.

On this clone itself: One end of the junction varies from germline; a read error may be responsible. This chain links TRBV29-1 with TRBJ2-6; no firm D call. CDR3 length: 14 residues. Per germline, CDR1 SQVTM and CDR2 ANQGSEA. The CDR3 DNA sequence: TGCAGCGTGGAAGAGAGCTCTGGGGCCAACGTCCTGACTTTC. Translated: CSVEESSGANVLTF.